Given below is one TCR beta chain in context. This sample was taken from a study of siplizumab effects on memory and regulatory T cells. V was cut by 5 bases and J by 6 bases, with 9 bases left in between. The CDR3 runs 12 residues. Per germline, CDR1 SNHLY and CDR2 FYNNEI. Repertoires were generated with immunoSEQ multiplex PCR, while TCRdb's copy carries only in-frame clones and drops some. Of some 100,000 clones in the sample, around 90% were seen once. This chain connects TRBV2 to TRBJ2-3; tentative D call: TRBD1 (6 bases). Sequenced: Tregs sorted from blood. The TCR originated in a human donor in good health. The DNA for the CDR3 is TGTGCCAGCAGTCCAAGGGGGGATACGCAGTATTTT. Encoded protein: CASSPRGDTQYF.